The T cell receptor (beta chain) described here comes from a study of blood T cell repertoires in COVID-19. Study context: PBMCs, B-cell-depleted T cells, or T cells were the source of the cDNA or gDNA that made up the material.

As originally analysed: Estimation of nucleated cell counts was performed using reference gene primer amplification. The repertoire was sequenced with immunoSEQ multiplex PCR; TCRdb's copy has only in-frame clones and lacks some. V, J and clone size were drawn from that table, and D and trimming were deduced from the DNA. Of about 33,000 clones in the sample, more than 65% were seen once. This CDR3 is 11 amino acids long. The germline V gene encodes CDR1 LGHDT and CDR2 YNNKEL (reference sequence). V gave up 4 bases and J gave up 14 bases; unmatched junction bases: 3. The chain links TRBV3-1 (or the pseudogene TRBV3-2) to TRBJ1-1; 11 bases match TRBD1. The sample comprised peripheral blood. The TCR originated in a human donor in a cohort sampled during active COVID-19. The CDR3 DNA sequence: TGTGCCAGCAGCCGGACAGGGGGCAGCTTCTTT. Amino acids: CASSRTGGSFF.